This T cell receptor beta chain appears in the sequencing data of a study of blood T cell repertoires in COVID-19. About the study: COVID-19 samples collected from the United States, Italy and Spain covered acute and convalescent phases. PBMCs, B-cell-depleted T cells, or T cells provided the cDNA or gDNA that made up the material.

As originally analysed: It was from reference gene primer amplification that nucleated cell counts were estimated. Generated by immunoSEQ multiplex PCR, the TCRdb table keeps only in-frame clones and is missing some. D and trimming come from the DNA, and the V and J calls and clone size come from that table. The sample lists fewer than 150,000 clones; 75% to 90% were seen once. Germline CDR1 is MNHEY and CDR2 is SMNVEV (reference sequence). V gave up 5 bases and J gave up 1 base, with 12 bases separating them. The CDR3 spans 14 residues. The source of this sequence is a woman of 80 years or more with acute or convalescent COVID-19. The rearrangement joins TRBV27 to TRBJ2-7; D may be TRBD2 (6 bases). The source material was peripheral blood. The CDR3 loop is CASSAFGTSYEQYF. In nucleotides, the CDR3 is TGTGCCAGCAGTGCCTTCGGGACTTCCTACGAGCAGTACTTC.